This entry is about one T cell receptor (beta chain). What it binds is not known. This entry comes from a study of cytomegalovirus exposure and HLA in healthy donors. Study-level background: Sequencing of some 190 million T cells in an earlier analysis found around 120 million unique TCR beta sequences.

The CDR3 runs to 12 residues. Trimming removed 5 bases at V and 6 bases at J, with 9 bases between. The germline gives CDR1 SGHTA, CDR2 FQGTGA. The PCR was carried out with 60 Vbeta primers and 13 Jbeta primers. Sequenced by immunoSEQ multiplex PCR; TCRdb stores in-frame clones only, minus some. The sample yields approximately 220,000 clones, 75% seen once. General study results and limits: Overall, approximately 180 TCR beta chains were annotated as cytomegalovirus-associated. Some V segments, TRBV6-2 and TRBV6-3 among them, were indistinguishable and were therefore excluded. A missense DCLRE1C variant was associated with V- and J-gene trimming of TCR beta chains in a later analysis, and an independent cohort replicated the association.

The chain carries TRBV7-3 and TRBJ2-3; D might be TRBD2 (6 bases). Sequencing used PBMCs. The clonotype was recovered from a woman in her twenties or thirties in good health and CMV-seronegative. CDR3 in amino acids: CASSPAGDTQYF. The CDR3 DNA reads TGTGCCAGCAGCCCGGCGGGGGATACGCAGTATTTT.